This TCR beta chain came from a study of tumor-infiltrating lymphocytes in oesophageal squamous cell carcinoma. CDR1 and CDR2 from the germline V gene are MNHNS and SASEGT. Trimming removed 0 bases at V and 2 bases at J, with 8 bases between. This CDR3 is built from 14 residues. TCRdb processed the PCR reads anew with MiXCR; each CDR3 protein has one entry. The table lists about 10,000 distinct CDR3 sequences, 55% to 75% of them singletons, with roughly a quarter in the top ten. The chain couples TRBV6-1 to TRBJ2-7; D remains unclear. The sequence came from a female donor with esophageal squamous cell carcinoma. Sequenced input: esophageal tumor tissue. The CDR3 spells CASSEAGSAYEQYF. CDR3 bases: TGTGCCAGCAGTGAAGCTGGCAGTGCCTACGAGCAGTACTTC.